One and the same sample provided the 11 T cell receptor beta chains below, sequenced in a study of persistence of HIV-infected CD4 T cells. Cells were stimulated with CMV-infected fibroblast lysates at 10 ug/mL. Sorted nonresponding memory CD4+ T cells were CD40L-negative, CD69-negative, CD45RO-high. This was the immunoSEQ version 4 assay in survey mode. The method was immunoSEQ multiplex PCR; TCRdb's version includes in-frame clones alone and lacks a portion of them. The repertoire consists of under 60,000 clones, with about 80% occurring once and the leading ten covering around 3%. These receptors have no known antigen. The starting material was CD4+ T cells sorted from PBMCs after approximately 19-hour stimulation, obtained from a patient who received antiretroviral therapy. The receptors come from an adult man with HIV who was CMV-seropositive.

This clone has only one observation. This chain connects TRBV14 to TRBJ1-2; D is perhaps TRBD1 (6 bases). Trimming removed 2 bases from V and 4 bases from J, with 11 bases in between. Germline CDR1 SGHDN, CDR2 FVKESK. CDR3 size: 14 residues. CDR3 nucleotide sequence: TGTGCCAGCAGCCAAAACCGAGGGGGCTATGGCTACACCTTC. It encodes CASSQNRGGYGYTF.

The chain links TRBV5-1 to TRBJ1-2; the D gene is possibly TRBD1 (6 bases). Germline loops: CDR1 SGHRS, CDR2 YFSETQ. The CDR3 loop spans 13 amino acids. The ends were cut back, 3 bases at V and 4 bases at J, with 10 bases in the middle. For the CDR3, the DNA is TGCGCCAGCAGCTCCAGGGGAGGCTATGGCTACACCTTC. Protein product: CASSSRGGYGYTF.

V gene TRBV9 combines with J gene TRBJ2-2, with a possible D match to TRBD2 (7 bases). Looked up from germline, CDR1 is SGDLS and CDR2 is YYNGEE. The CDR3 runs 16 residues. V gave up 5 bases and J gave up 0 bases, with 14 bases separating them. The DNA of the CDR3 is TGTGCCAGCAGTCCCGGGGGGCTCACGAACACCGGGGAGCTGTTTTTT. Translation gives CASSPGGLTNTGELFF.

The chain couples TRBV27 to TRBJ1-1; D not resolved. The V gene's germline CDR1 is MNHEY and CDR2 SMNVEV (reference sequence). There are 14 residues in the CDR3. Trimming removed 2 bases at V and 6 bases at J, with 13 bases between. The CDR3 DNA is TGTGCCAGCAGTTTACGGGTCCAAGGCCCTGAAGCTTTCTTT. Translating it yields CASSLRVQGPEAFF.

This chain links TRBV27 with TRBJ1-5; D is uncertain. V was trimmed by 3 bases and J by 1 base, leaving 7 bases between them. The CDR3 is 14 amino acids. Germline lookup yields CDR1 MNHEY and CDR2 SMNVEV (reference sequence). As DNA, the CDR3 is TGTGCCAGCAGTTTTACGAGAAGCAATCAGCCCCAGCATTTT. This encodes CASSFTRSNQPQHF.

The genes are TRBV18 and TRBJ1-2, with TRBD1 identical over 7 bases. Germline-derived CDR1 and CDR2 are KGHSH and LQKENI. V was clipped by 0 bases and J by 8 bases; unmatched bases: 6. There are 14 residues in the CDR3. The CDR3 spells CASSPPPQGNGYTF. In DNA form, the CDR3 reads TGTGCCAGCTCACCACCGCCACAGGGGAACGGCTACACCTTC.

The V gene is TRBV30, the J gene TRBJ1-3; D not certain. The V end was cut by 2 bases, the J end by 4 bases, with 18 bases between. The CDR3 has 16 amino acids. CDR1 GTSNPN and CDR2 SVGIG come from the germline V gene (reference sequence). The CDR3 is CAWSPAGSKVGNTIYF. CDR3 bases: TGTGCCTGGAGTCCAGCGGGGTCTAAGGTCGGAAACACCATATATTTT.

This chain uses TRBV12-3 or TRBV12-4 with TRBJ1-2; D is unresolved. Trimming pared 6 bases from V and 2 bases from J, leaving 4 bases between. The CDR3 runs 11 residues. CDR3 nucleotide sequence: TGTGCCAGCAGGGAGAACTATGGCTACACCTTC. Its translation: CASRENYGYTF.

In its sample, this clone was seen once. The rearrangement uses TRBV18 and TRBJ1-5; no clear D gene. Trimming took off 2 bases at V and 7 bases at J, with 9 bases between the two ends. CDR1 is KGHSH and CDR2 is LQKENI in the germline V gene. This CDR3 is 13 amino acids long. Written as DNA, the CDR3 is TGTGCCAGCTCACCAGGGTCAAAACAGCCCCAGCATTTT. This encodes CASSPGSKQPQHF.

The V gene is TRBV2, the J gene TRBJ2-2; the D gene is possibly TRBD2 (6 bases). The germline CDR1 and CDR2 sequences are SNHLY and FYNNEI. V shed 5 bases and J shed 3 bases, with 13 bases lying between them. The CDR3 has 15 amino acids. The CDR3 DNA reads as TGTGCCAGCAGTCTACTAGCAACCTACACCGGGGAGCTGTTTTTT. Its translation is CASSLLATYTGELFF. Complete variable domain (other parts from reference TRBV2 and TRBJ2-2): EPEVTQTPSHQVTQMGQEVILRCVPISNHLYFYWYRQILGQKVEFLVSFYNNEISEKSEIFDDQFSVERPDGSNFTLKIRSTKLEDSAMYFCASSLLATYTGELFFGEGSRLTVL.

The V gene is TRBV7-9, the J gene TRBJ2-7; 7 bases match TRBD1. Germline-derived CDR1 and CDR2 are SEHNR and FQNEAQ (reference sequence). The junction had 9 bases not matched to a gene; V was cut back by 1 base and J by 6 bases. The CDR3 runs 15 residues. CDR3 in amino acids: CASSLVATGEREQYF. The CDR3 DNA reads as TGTGCCAGCAGCTTAGTTGCAACAGGGGAACGCGAGCAGTACTTC.